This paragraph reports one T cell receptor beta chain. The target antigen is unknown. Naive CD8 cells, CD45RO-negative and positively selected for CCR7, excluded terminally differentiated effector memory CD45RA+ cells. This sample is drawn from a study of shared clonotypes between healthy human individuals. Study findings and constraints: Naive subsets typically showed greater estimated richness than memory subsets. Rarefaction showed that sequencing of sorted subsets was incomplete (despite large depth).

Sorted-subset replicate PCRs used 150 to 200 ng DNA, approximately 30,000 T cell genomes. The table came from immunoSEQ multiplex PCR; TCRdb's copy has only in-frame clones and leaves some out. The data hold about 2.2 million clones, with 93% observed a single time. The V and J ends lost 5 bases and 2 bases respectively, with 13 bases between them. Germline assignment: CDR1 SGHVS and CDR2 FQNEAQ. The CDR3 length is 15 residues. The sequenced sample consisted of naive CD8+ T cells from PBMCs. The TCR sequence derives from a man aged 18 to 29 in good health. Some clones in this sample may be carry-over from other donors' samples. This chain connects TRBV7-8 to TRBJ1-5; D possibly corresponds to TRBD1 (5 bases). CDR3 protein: CASSDRRGGNQPQHF. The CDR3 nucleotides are TGTGCCAGCAGCGACCGTCGAGGGGGCAATCAGCCCCAGCATTTT.